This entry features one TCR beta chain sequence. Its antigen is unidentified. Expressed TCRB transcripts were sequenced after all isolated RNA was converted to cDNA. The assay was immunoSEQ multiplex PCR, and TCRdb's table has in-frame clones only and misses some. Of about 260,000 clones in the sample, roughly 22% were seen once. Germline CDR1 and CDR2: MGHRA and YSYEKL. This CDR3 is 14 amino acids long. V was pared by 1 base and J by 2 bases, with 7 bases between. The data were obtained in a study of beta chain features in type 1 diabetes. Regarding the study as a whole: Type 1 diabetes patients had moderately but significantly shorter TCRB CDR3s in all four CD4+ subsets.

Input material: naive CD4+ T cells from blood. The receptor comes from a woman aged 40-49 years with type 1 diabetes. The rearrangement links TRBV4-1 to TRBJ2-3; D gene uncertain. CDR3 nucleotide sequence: TGCGCCAGCAGCCAAGGGCGGTTCACAGATACGCAGTATTTT. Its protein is CASSQGRFTDTQYF.